A selection of T cell receptor beta chains follows, all from one sample in a study of breast tumors, draining lymph nodes, adjacent tissues. A single record per CDR3 protein comes from TCRdb applying MiXCR to the multiplex PCR reads. The sample has tens of thousands of distinct CDR3 sequences, around 23% seen once; the top ten hold 6.5% to 8%. The material sequenced was breast tumor tissue. These receptors all stem from a female donor with breast cancer. Some clones in this sample may be carry-over from other donors' samples. Both conserved end residues are part of each CDR3. Each record gives: D gene, J gene, CDR3 length, V gene, clone size, CDR3 DNA, CDR3 protein. The D gene is left open where the match is weak. The size entry is marked missing in some rows and otherwise reads once, few, many or a size class.

. | TRBJ2-3 | 14 | TRBV20-1 | many | TGCAGTGCTAGCCGCACACCACAGGCGGATACGCAGTATTTT | CSASRTPQADTQYF
. | TRBJ2-4 | 11 | TRBV20-1 | . | TGCAGTGCTAGAGATCGCGCGATTCAGTACTTC | CSARDRAIQYF
. | TRBJ2-1 | 14 | TRBV6-1 | many | TGTGCCACCTCGGAGGGCCCTCAAGTCGGGGAGCAGTTCTTC | CATSEGPQVGEQFF
. | TRBJ2-4 | 16 | TRBV7-9 | few | TGTGCCAGCAGCTTAGTGGTTCAGACAGGCAAAAACATTCAGTACTTC | CASSLVVQTGKNIQYF
TRBD1 | TRBJ1-4 | 15 | TRBV15 | once | TGTGCCACCAGCAGCGTAGGACAGGGCGGTGAAAAACTGTTTTTT | CATSSVGQGGEKLFF
TRBD1 | TRBJ2-7 | 13 | TRBV18 | . | TGTGCCAGCTCACCGGACAGGGGAGCCGAGCAGTACTTC | CASSPDRGAEQYF
. | TRBJ1-4 | 15 | TRBV18 | . | TGTGCCAGCTCACCACGTAGTAGGGCGGGTGAAAAACCGTTTTTT | CASSPRSRAGEKPFF
. | TRBJ2-3 | 13 | TRBV2 | . | TGTGCCAGCAAGGAGGGTCGCACAGATACGCAGTGTTTT | CASKEGRTDTQCF
TRBD1 | TRBJ1-4 | 15 | TRBV4-1 | many | TGCGCCAGCAGCCACGTCCATCAGGGGGCGGAAAAACTGTTTTTT | CASSHVHQGAEKLFF
. | TRBJ2-1 | 15 | TRBV20-1 | many | TGCAGTGCTAGCAGTCGAAAGGGGGTGGGTAATGAGCAGTTCTTC | CSASSRKGVGNEQFF
. | TRBJ2-7 | 13 | TRBV6-6 | many | TGTGCCAGCATGAGGACGGGGGCCTACGAGCAGTACTTC | CASMRTGAYEQYF
. | TRBJ2-3 | 14 | TRBV6-1 | many | TGTGCCAGCACGGGACATCGGGACTTGGATACGCAGTATTTT | CASTGHRDLDTQYF
. | TRBJ1-3 | 17 | TRBV7-9 | once | TGTGCCACCAGGCCCTCCGGGACGGAGAGCTGTGGAAACACCATATATTTT | CATRPSGTESCGNTIYF
. | TRBJ1-5 | 14 | TRBV18 | many | TGTGCCAGCTCACCGAGGGAGGTATCTCAGCCCCAGCATTTT | CASSPREVSQPQHF
. | TRBJ2-7 | 15 | TRBV7-8 | . | TGTGCCAGCAGCTTAGGAGAGGGGAGCTCCTACGAGCAGTACTTC | CASSLGEGSSYEQYF
. | TRBJ1-4 | 15 | TRBV7-3 | many | TGTGCCAGCAGCCAAGGGGGAGGGGCTAATGAAAAACTGTTTTTT | CASSQGGGANEKLFF
. | TRBJ2-7 | 16 | TRBV27 | many | TGTGCCAGCAAGAAAGGAGGGACTCCGGATCTCTACGAGCAGTACTTC | CASKKGGTPDLYEQYF
. | TRBJ1-1 | 13 | TRBV18 | . | TGTGCCAGCTCACCCGACAGTTCCCCTGAAGCTTTCTTT | CASSPDSSPEAFF
. | TRBJ2-1 | 14 | TRBV2 | many | TGTGCCAGCAGGGCCGAGGGGGTATACAATGAGCAGTTCTTC | CASRAEGVYNEQFF
TRBD1 | TRBJ2-2 | 17 | TRBV5-1 | many | TGCGCCAGCAGCCCTAGAGGGACAGTGCAGGGTACCGGGGAGCTGTTTTTT | CASSPRGTVQGTGELFF
TRBD1 | TRBJ2-5 | 14 | TRBV29-1 | . | TGCAGCGTTTCCGGGACAGGGTTTCAGGAGACCCAGTACTTC | CSVSGTGFQETQYF
. | TRBJ2-2 | 15 | TRBV7-9 | few | TGTGCCAGCAGCTTCTTGGCGGAGCGCACCGGGGAGCTGTTTTTT | CASSFLAERTGELFF
. | TRBJ2-7 | 12 | TRBV29-1 | many | TGCAGCGTTGAAGGGAATAACTACGAGCAGTACTTC | CSVEGNNYEQYF
. | TRBJ1-5 | 13 | TRBV11-2 | many | TGTGCCAGCAGCTTAGATCGTAGTCAGCCCCAGCATTTT | CASSLDRSQPQHF
. | TRBJ2-2 | 11 | TRBV28 | . | TGTGCCAGCAGTTTTTCCGGGGTCAAGTTTTTT | CASSFSGVKFF
. | TRBJ2-7 | 16 | TRBV6-6 | many | TGTGCCAGCGCTGGCCACGCCCCGGGGATAGGCTACGAGCAGTACTTC | CASAGHAPGIGYEQYF
. | TRBJ1-3 | 16 | TRBV5-6 | many | TGTGCCAGCAGGTCTACGGGCAGCCAGGACGGTGACACCATATATTTT | CASRSTGSQDGDTIYF
TRBD2 | TRBJ2-3 | 18 | TRBV5-1 | many | TGCGCCAGCAGCTTGGCGTCTAGCGGGTTAGCTAGCACAGATACGCAGTATTTT | CASSLASSGLASTDTQYF
TRBD2 | TRBJ2-1 | 15 | TRBV6-1 | . | TGTGCCAGCAGTGAAGGGCTAGCGGTCCGTGGTGAGCAGTTCTTC | CASSEGLAVRGEQFF
. | TRBJ1-5 | 15 | TRBV7-9 | . | TGTGCCAGCAGCTTAGGGGACGGACCCAATCAGCCCCAGCATTTT | CASSLGDGPNQPQHF
. | TRBJ1-5 | 13 | TRBV12-3/TRBV12-4 | many | TGTGCCAGCAGTCCAGGACAGAATCAGCCCCAGCATTTT | CASSPGQNQPQHF
. | TRBJ2-1 | 13 | TRBV15 | . | TGTGCCACCAGCAGACAGGGGTACAATGAGCAGTTCTTC | CATSRQGYNEQFF
. | TRBJ2-1 | 13 | TRBV4-1 | many | TGCGCCAGCTCCGTAGCGGACTACAATGAGCAGTTCTTC | CASSVADYNEQFF
TRBD1 | TRBJ2-1 | 16 | TRBV19 | . | TGTGCCAGAAGTATACTTCCCAGGGGGCCAGGCAATGAGCAGTTCTTC | CARSILPRGPGNEQFF
. | TRBJ1-2 | 15 | TRBV10-3 | many | TGTGCCATCAGTGAATTATCCGGGACACCATATGGCTACACCTTC | CAISELSGTPYGYTF
. | TRBJ1-4 | 14 | TRBV19 | many | TGTGCCAGTAGTAGGGGGGCGAGAGGCGAAAAACTGTTTTTT | CASSRGARGEKLFF
. | TRBJ2-5 | 15 | TRBV7-2 | many | TGTGCCAGCAGCTTTACAGGGTTGGTCGTGGAGACCCAGTACTTC | CASSFTGLVVETQYF
. | TRBJ2-1 | 14 | TRBV24-1 | . | TGTGCCACCAGTGGTAGGGAGAAAACCAATGAGCAGTTCTTC | CATSGREKTNEQFF
. | TRBJ2-5 | 13 | TRBV29-1 | many | TGCAGCGTTGTTCGTCCTGGGGGAGAGACCCAGTACTTC | CSVVRPGGETQYF
. | TRBJ1-6 | 13 | TRBV20-1 | many | TGCAGTGCTAGAAACAACTTAAATTCACCCCTCCACTTT | CSARNNLNSPLHF
TRBD1 | TRBJ1-2 | 17 | TRBV10-2 | many | TGCGCCAGCAGGGGACAGGGGGATGCGGGAGCTAACTATGGCTACACCTTC | CASRGQGDAGANYGYTF
. | TRBJ1-3 | 14 | TRBV12-3/TRBV12-4 | many | TGTGCCAGCAGTTTTGGGAAGGGGGTCAACACCATATATTTT | CASSFGKGVNTIYF
. | TRBJ2-1 | 15 | TRBV28 | once | TGTGCCAGCAGCGGCACCGGGAAGGGTGTCAATGAGCAGTTCTTC | CASSGTGKGVNEQFF
TRBD1 | TRBJ1-1 | 11 | TRBV20-1 | . | TGCAGTGCTCAGACAGGGACTGAAGCTTTCTTT | CSAQTGTEAFF
TRBD1 | TRBJ1-2 | 13 | TRBV5-5 | many | TGTGCCAGCAGCGCGGGGACAGCCCTTGGCTACACCTTC | CASSAGTALGYTF
. | TRBJ2-5 | 14 | TRBV20-1 | few | TGCAGTGCCACCGGACAGGGAGGGCTGGAGACCCAGTACTTC | CSATGQGGLETQYF
TRBD1 | TRBJ1-3 | 18 | TRBV7-9 | many | TGTGCCAGCAGCTTTGGTACAGGGGGCCCTTTCTCTGGAAACACCATATATTTT | CASSFGTGGPFSGNTIYF
. | TRBJ1-2 | 15 | TRBV19 | many | TGTGCCAGTAGCCAAACCCGGGAGGCGGGCTATGGCTACACCTTC | CASSQTREAGYGYTF
. | TRBJ1-4 | 13 | TRBV5-8 | . | TGTGCCAGCACCCCCCTGAGTGGTGAAAAACTGTTTTTT | CASTPLSGEKLFF
. | TRBJ2-1 | 17 | TRBV6-5 | many | TGTGCCAGCAGTTACTCTGCCCCGGGAATGGGTTACAATGAGCAGTTCTTC | CASSYSAPGMGYNEQFF
. | TRBJ2-5 | 12 | TRBV7-2 | many | TGTGCCAGCAGCCTGAGCTGGGAGACCCAGTACTTC | CASSLSWETQYF
. | TRBJ2-7 | 13 | TRBV20-1 | many | TGCAGTGCCAGGGGAGGGACCGAGTACGAGCAGTACTTC | CSARGGTEYEQYF
. | TRBJ2-4 | 13 | TRBV20-1 | . | TGCAGTGCTAGAGAAGGGTGGGGAAACATTCAGTACTTC | CSAREGWGNIQYF
TRBD2 | TRBJ2-1 | 18 | TRBV7-8 | many | TGTGCCAGCAGCTTAGGGGGTTTAGCGACTAGCGGGTACAATGAGCAGTTCTTC | CASSLGGLATSGYNEQFF
TRBD1 | TRBJ1-4 | 15 | TRBV5-1 | many | TGCGCCAGCAGCTTCAGGACAGGGGGGGGTGAAAAACTGTTTTTT | CASSFRTGGGEKLFF
. | TRBJ2-1 | 14 | TRBV4-2 | many | TGTGCCAGCAGCCAAGATTACCTCTACAATGAGCAGTTCTTC | CASSQDYLYNEQFF
. | TRBJ2-1 | 15 | TRBV20-1 | . | TGCAGTGCTCCTACGTCTGGGGCAAAGTACAATGAGCAGTTCTTC | CSAPTSGAKYNEQFF
TRBD2 | TRBJ2-3 | 17 | TRBV15 | many | TGTGCCACCAGCAGAGATCGCCCGGGGAGGGGCACAGATACGCAGTATTTT | CATSRDRPGRGTDTQYF
. | TRBJ2-1 | 15 | TRBV5-6 | many | TGTGCCAGCAGCTTGAGGCCATCCTCCTACAATGAGCAGTTCTTC | CASSLRPSSYNEQFF